This T cell receptor beta chain derives from a study of blood T cell repertoires in COVID-19. Study at large: The study drew acute and convalescent COVID-19 samples from the United States, Italy and Spain.

Assay used: immunoSEQ multiplex PCR; TCRdb lists only in-frame clones, some missing. The table has 90,000 or so clones, 86% seen once. CDR1 SNHLY and CDR2 FYNNEI come from the germline V gene. This CDR3 contains 14 residues. With V trimmed by 8 bases and J by 5 bases, 7 bases remained unmatched. The TCR sequence derives from a human donor in a cohort sampled during active COVID-19. The V call is TRBV2, the J call TRBJ2-1, with 9 bases fitting TRBD2. The sequenced sample consisted of peripheral blood. The CDR3 DNA follows: TGTGCCAGCGGAGGAGCGGGAGGTGACAATGAGCAGTTCTTC. This codes for CASGGAGGDNEQFF.